This TCR beta chain was profiled in a study of shared clonotypes between healthy human individuals (dated by TCRdb to the early 2020s). Study-wide context: Two women and three men aged 18 to 49 years were included in the cohort. For each donor, CD4 naive and CD4 memory were each given three plates, CD8 naive was given two plates, and CD8 memory was given one plate. To estimate repertoire size and how much clonotypes are shared between individuals, the study performed deep sequencing of blood TCR repertoires from roughly five healthy adults. To increase sequencing depth and limit assay-specific biases, different laboratories used diverse techniques to prepare libraries and sequence TCR repertoires. Leukapheresis yielded between about 0.85 and 9 billion PBMCs per donor. The study at large found these results: Rarefaction of sorted-subset datasets indicated incomplete sequencing despite the large sequencing depth. Pairwise subsampling led to the expectation that sequencing depth would affect the degree of clonotype sharing among donors. Sharing across several donors was observed for around 4.8% of naive CD4, under 4% of naive CD8, about 2.3% of memory CD4, and roughly 0.4% of memory CD8 clonotypes. Only blood was sampled, and tissue TCR repertoires likely differ from those in blood. Compared with non-shared clonotypes, clonotypes shared by all four sorted-subset donors had higher generation probabilities. Naive subsets generally had larger estimated clonotype richness than memory subsets did. The genetic and exposure-history diversity represented was limited by the small number of donors.

The junction shows trimming of 0 bases on V and 7 bases on J, and the gene matches do not reach 6 bases of it. Based on the germline V gene, the CDR1 and CDR2 sequences are LGHNA and YNFKEQ. Reading from cysteine to phenylalanine, the CDR3 counts 15 amino acids. The sequence is cut down to CDR3 DNA, 45 bases in frame from base 1. Donors were healthy HIV-negative adults with no recently reported acute infections or vaccinations. Only Caucasian adults living in Nashville, Tennessee, USA were represented among the donors. CD8 memory samples combined magnetically selected CD45RO+ cells with CCR7-negative CD45RA+ effector memory (TemRA) cells. Blood was obtained by leukapheresis, after which PBMCs were separated by Ficoll-Histopaque density gradient centrifugation and cryopreserved in liquid nitrogen vapor phase. Analytical flow cytometry was used to check the purity and quantity of each magnetically sorted T cell population. From each sorted fraction, genomic DNA was isolated and quantified by UV absorbance on a Nanodrop 2000c.

Using the deep immunoSEQ assay, TCR CDR3 regions were amplified from genomic DNA by multiplex PCR. For each cell subset, the extracted genomic DNA was distributed evenly across all wells of several immunoSEQ 96-well plates, and each plate served as one replicate. For sorted subsets, about 0.2 ug genomic DNA, equal to tens of thousands of T cell genomes, was loaded into each replicate PCR. Purified libraries were quantified with a Qubit 3.0 fluorometer, sized on a Bioanalyzer 2100, and re-quantified with the KAPA Library Quantification kit. Every immunoSEQ 96-well plate was sequenced on a separate single-read 150-cycle Illumina NextSeq 550 flow cell. In the original analysis: Because only junctional sequences without quality scores were contained in the immunoSEQ output, filtering matching that applied to full-length reads could not be performed. Sequences were annotated with PyIR, a Python wrapper for IgBLAST v1.9, and V/J genes and CDR3 were assigned using IMGT germline references. Reads with weak V/J assignments (E-value above 1e-6), missing CDR3, stop codons, out-of-frame junctions, or ambiguous translated residues were removed. V3J clonotypes were defined by identical inferred V gene, J gene, and CDR3 amino acid sequence. The percentage overlap between two repertoires was calculated by dividing the number of shared unique clonotypes by the size of the smaller repertoire. Richness of each repertoire was evaluated using RTK rarefaction, the Chao1 estimator, and Recon v2.1 estimates of unobserved clonotypes. Generation probabilities were computed with OLGA for all TCRbeta clonotypes obtained by the gDNA method from several donors. The table was pulled from immuneACCESS by TCRdb, which kept in-frame rearrangements only. Such tables lose some clones; where checked, under half of the loss comes from unresolved V genes, and the rest has no known cause. D and trimming come from the DNA, and the V and J calls and clone size come from that table. The sample table lists about 120,000 clones, approximately 70% of them with a count of one. In total, the top ten clones hold around 24% of the sample.

This clone is regarded as medium-sized (0.01 to 0.1%). What this receptor recognizes is not known. Base qualities were left out, and no much larger clone turns up one base away. The sample contains more than one DNA sequence encoding this CDR3. Specimen: memory CD8+ T cells sorted from blood. Reading the label with the study, this specimen's cell subset or site is: CD45RO+ cells pooled with CCR7-negative TemRA cells. The rearrangement joined TRBV4-2 to TRBJ2-7, and 10 bases in between align with TRBD2. This sequence originates from a woman aged 25-40 years in good health. The CDR3 region reads CASSQDHGTSDEQYF. The bases are TGTGCCAGCAGCCAAGATCACGGGACTAGCGATGAGCAGTACTTC.